Shown below are 11 T cell receptor beta chains from a single sample sequenced in a study of STAT3 mutations in large granular lymphocyte leukemia. Profiling relied on immunoSEQ multiplex PCR, and the TCRdb table lists in-frame clones only, not all of them. This sample has thousands of clones, with around 77% found just once. Overall study results and limits: At least one immunodominant TCR beta clonotype appeared in every T-cell large granular lymphocyte leukemia patient.

For these TCRs, the target antigens are not known. The sequencing input was peripheral blood mononuclear cells. Receptor source: a man aged 35 to 55 with T-cell large granular lymphocyte leukemia. Some clones in this sample may be carry-over from other donors' samples.

The rearrangement joins TRBV9 to TRBJ1-1; D is ambiguous. The CDR3 runs to 14 residues. The germline V gene encodes CDR1 SGDLS and CDR2 YYNGEE. The V gene lost 4 bases and the J gene lost 0 bases, with 10 bases spanning the gap. CDR3 amino acids: CASSPTGLNTEAFF. CDR3 DNA: TGTGCCAGCAGCCCCACCGGCCTGAACACTGAAGCTTTCTTT.

The V gene is TRBV13, the J gene TRBJ2-7; a weak D match, TRBD1 (5 bases). CDR1 PRHDT and CDR2 FYEKMQ come from the germline V gene (reference sequence). The CDR3 extends over 13 amino acids. Trimming left V 4 bases short and J 4 bases short, with 11 bases between. CDR3 bases: TGTGCCAGCAGCTCACGACAGATTTACGAGCAGTACTTC. It is translated as CASSSRQIYEQYF. Drawing the rest from reference TRBV13 and TRBJ2-7, the complete variable domain is AAGVIQSPRHLIKEKRETATLKCYPIPRHDTVYWYQQGPGQDPQFLISFYEKMQSDKGSIPDRFSAQQFSDYHSELNMSSLELGDSALYFCASSSRQIYEQYFGPGTRLTVT.

This clone showed up just a few times. Written as DNA, the CDR3 is TGTGCCTCCTCCCCCACGGGTGGGGAGACCCAGTACTTC. Protein product: CASSPTGGETQYF. V and J are TRBV30 and TRBJ2-5; D gene unclear. The CDR3 is 13 amino acids. Trimming left V 7 bases short and J 5 bases short, with 17 bases between. Germline assignment: CDR1 GTSNPN and CDR2 SVGIG (reference sequence).

The chain is built from TRBV4-1 and TRBJ2-1; the match to TRBD2 covers 8 bases. The CDR3 extends over 16 amino acids. The germline gives CDR1 MGHRA, CDR2 YSYEKL. Trimming at V came to 1 base and at J to 1 base, leaving 3 bases not matched to a gene. The CDR3 here is CASSQVPSGSYNEQFF. The DNA for the CDR3 is TGCGCCAGCAGCCAAGTTCCTAGCGGGTCCTACAATGAGCAGTTCTTC.

This clone was recorded only once. The chain uses TRBV11-2 and TRBJ2-5; the match to TRBD2 covers 10 bases. The CDR3 runs to 14 residues. The J segment lost 7 bases and the V segment lost 5 bases, leaving 7 bases of the junction unmatched. Germline CDR1 SGHAT, CDR2 FQNNGV. Here the CDR3 reads CASSRPSGRGTQYF. The CDR3 region has the DNA TGTGCCAGCAGCCGTCCTAGCGGGAGAGGGACCCAGTACTTC.

This clone was seen a handful of times. This chain uses TRBV4-1 with TRBJ2-7, with D maybe TRBD1 (7 bases). V was trimmed by 4 bases and J by 3 bases, leaving 19 bases between them. This CDR3 comprises 16 residues. The germline V gene has CDR1 MGHRA and CDR2 YSYEKL. Written as DNA, the CDR3 is TGCGCCAGCAGCCTGGCTTTGGAGGGGGCCTTCTACGAGCAGTACTTC. It codes for CASSLALEGAFYEQYF.

Only a few counts were recorded for this clone. The chain is built from TRBV28 and TRBJ2-1; TRBD2 matches at 9 bases. V shed 4 bases and J 4 bases; nucleotides not matched to a gene: 14. This CDR3 contains 18 residues. The germline CDR1 and CDR2 sequences are MDHEN and SYDVKM. For the CDR3, the DNA is TGTGCCAGCAGTTCACGGCGCAGACTAGCGGACCATTACAATGAGCAGTTCTTC. It specifies CASSSRRRLADHYNEQFF.

By share, this clone counts as medium-sized. V is TRBV29-1 and J is TRBJ2-1, with D tentatively TRBD1 or TRBD2 (5 bases each). Deletions cut 2 bases from V and 3 bases from J, with 20 bases between. Germline CDR1 is SQVTM and CDR2 is ANQGSEA. CDR3 length equals 17 residues. The CDR3 DNA is TGCAGCGTTGAATTAATAGACCCGGGACCGAACTACAATGAGCAGTTCTTC. Translating gives CSVELIDPGPNYNEQFF.

There are a few counts of this clone. CDR3 in DNA: TGTGCCACCAGCTTGGGAGACAGGGACACCGGGGAGCTGTTTTTT. Translated, it gives CATSLGDRDTGELFF. The chain has TRBV15 and TRBJ2-2; TRBD1 matches 7 bases. V lost 5 bases to trimming and J lost 3 bases; unmatched junction nucleotides: 6. Looked up from germline, CDR1 is LNHNV and CDR2 is YYDKDF (reference sequence). This CDR3 has 15 residues. Supplemented by reference TRBV15 and TRBJ2-2, the full variable domain reads DAMVIQNPRYQVTQFGKPVTLSCSQTLNHNVMYWYQQKSSQAPKLLFHYYDKDFNNEADTPDNFQSRRPNTSFCFLDIRSPGLGDTAMYLCATSLGDRDTGELFFGEGSRLTVL.

V usage is TRBV4-1 and J usage is TRBJ2-7; D is perhaps TRBD1 (6 bases). The V end was cut by 4 bases, the J end by 0 bases, with 10 bases between. CDR1 and CDR2 from the germline V gene are MGHRA and YSYEKL. This CDR3 comprises 14 residues. The CDR3 loop is CASSLGQSSYEQYF. The CDR3, as DNA: TGCGCCAGCAGCCTCGGACAGAGCTCCTACGAGCAGTACTTC.

In this sample, this clone turned up a few times. The chain employs TRBV9 and TRBJ2-3; 10 bases fit TRBD2. V gave up 3 bases and J gave up 3 bases; unmatched junction bases: 7. Germline V gene data show CDR1 as SGDLS and CDR2 as YYNGEE. This CDR3 comprises 16 residues. The CDR3 coding sequence is TGTGCCAGCAGCGAGTGGAGCGGGAGGGAGACAGATACGCAGTATTTT. Translated: CASSEWSGRETDTQYF. The variable domain in full, with the rest retrieved from reference TRBV9 and TRBJ2-3, is DSGVTQTPKHLITATGQRVTLRCSPRSGDLSVYWYQQSLDQGLQFLIQYYNGEERAKGNILERFSAQQFPDLHSELNLSSLELGDSALYFCASSEWSGRETDTQYFGPGTRLTVL.